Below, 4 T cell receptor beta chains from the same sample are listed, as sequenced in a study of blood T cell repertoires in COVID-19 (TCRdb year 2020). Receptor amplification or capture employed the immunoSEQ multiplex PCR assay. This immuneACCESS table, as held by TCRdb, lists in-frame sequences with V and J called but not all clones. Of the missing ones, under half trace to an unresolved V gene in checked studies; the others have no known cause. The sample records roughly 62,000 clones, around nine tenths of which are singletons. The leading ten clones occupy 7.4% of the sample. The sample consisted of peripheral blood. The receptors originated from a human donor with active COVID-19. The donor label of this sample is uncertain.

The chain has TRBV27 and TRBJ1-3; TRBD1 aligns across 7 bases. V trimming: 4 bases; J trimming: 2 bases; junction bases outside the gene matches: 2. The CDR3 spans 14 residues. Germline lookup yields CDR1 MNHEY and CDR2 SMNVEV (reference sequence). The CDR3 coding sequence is TGTGCCAGCAGTTCAGGGGGGCCTGGAAACACCATATATTTT. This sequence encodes CASSSGGPGNTIYF.

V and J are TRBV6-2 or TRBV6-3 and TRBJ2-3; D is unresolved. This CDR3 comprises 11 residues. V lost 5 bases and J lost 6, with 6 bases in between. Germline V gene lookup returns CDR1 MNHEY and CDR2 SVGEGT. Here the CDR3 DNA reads TGTGCCAGCAGTGTCGGGGATACGCAGTATTTT. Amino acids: CASSVGDTQYF.

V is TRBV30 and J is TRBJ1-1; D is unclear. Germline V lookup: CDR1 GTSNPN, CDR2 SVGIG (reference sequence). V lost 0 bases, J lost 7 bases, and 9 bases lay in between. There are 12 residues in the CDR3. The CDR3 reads CAWSVLSFEAFF. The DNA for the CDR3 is TGTGCCTGGAGTGTGCTCAGTTTTGAAGCTTTCTTT.

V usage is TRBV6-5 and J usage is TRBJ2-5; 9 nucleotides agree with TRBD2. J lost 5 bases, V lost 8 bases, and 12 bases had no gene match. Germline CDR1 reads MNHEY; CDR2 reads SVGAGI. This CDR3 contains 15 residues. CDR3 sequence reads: CASGLGAGGGETQYF. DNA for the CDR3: TGTGCCAGCGGCCTGGGAGCGGGAGGCGGTGAGACCCAGTACTTC.